The 20 T cell receptor beta chains given below trace back to one sample, sequenced in a study of regulatory T cells in long-lasting Graves disease. Assembly of TCR beta libraries relied on iRepertoire HTBI primers together with Arm-PCR of CDR3 regions. MiXCR, applied by TCRdb to the multiplex PCR reads, yields one record per CDR3 protein. The repertoire holds a few hundred thousand distinct CDR3 sequences, with 20% to 25% as singletons. Noted time point: newly diagnosed GD, antithyroid drugs for less than 3 months. TCR sequences were obtained from RNA taken from PBMCs. The sample here was peripheral blood mononuclear cells (PBMCs), taken at new diagnosis, from a patient treated with antithyroid drugs. Receptors were obtained from a female donor with Graves disease.

This clonotype was recorded many times. Here the CDR3 reads CASSILFGELFF. CDR3 in DNA: TGTGCCAGTAGTATCCTCTTCGGGGAGCTGTTTTTT. The rearrangement joins TRBV19 to TRBJ2-2; D unclear. Germline CDR1 reads LNHDA; CDR2 reads SQIVND (reference sequence). V dropped 3 bases and J dropped 7 bases, with 6 bases sitting between them. The CDR3 runs to 12 residues.

In its sample, this clonotype was seen a few times. The chain is built from TRBV2 and TRBJ2-1, with D tentatively TRBD1 (5 bases). The V end lost 4 bases, the J end lost 7 bases, and 14 bases lay between the germline ends. The germline gives CDR1 SNHLY, CDR2 FYNNEI. The CDR3 has 14 amino acids. CDR3 residues: CASSGTSLRNEQFF. As DNA, the CDR3 is TGTGCCAGCAGTGGGACAAGCCTGAGGAATGAGCAGTTCTTC.

This clonotype was recorded many times. The chain couples TRBV28 to TRBJ1-5, with D perhaps matching TRBD1 (6 bases). Trimming removed 5 bases at V and 11 bases at J, with 16 bases between. Looked up from germline, CDR1 is MDHEN and CDR2 is SYDVKM. The length of the CDR3 is 13 residues. For the CDR3, the DNA is TGTGCCAGCAGTCCGGGACAAGCACGGGCCCAGCATTTT. Translated, it gives CASSPGQARAQHF. The full variable domain, in which reference TRBV28 and TRBJ1-5 provide the parts outside the CDR3, is DVKVTQSSRYLVKRTGEKVFLECVQDMDHENMFWYRQDPGLGLRLIYFSYDVKMKEKGDIPEGYSVSREKKERFSLILESASTNQTSMYLCASSPGQARAQHFGDGTRLSIL.

This clonotype was counted at least ten times. This rearrangement joins TRBV12-3 or TRBV12-4 to TRBJ2-7; perhaps TRBD2 as D (6 bases). V was trimmed by 5 bases and J by 5 bases, leaving 10 bases between them. The CDR3 loop spans 12 amino acids. This CDR3 reads CASSRRADEQYF. CDR3 in DNA: TGTGCCAGCAGTCGGAGGGCAGACGAGCAGTACTTC.

This clonotype was observed at least ten times. The chain combines TRBV2 with TRBJ2-3; 9 bases agree with TRBD2. Trimming cost V 1 base and J 2 bases; bases outside gene matches: 7. This CDR3 spans 17 amino acids. Germline CDR1 SNHLY, CDR2 FYNNEI. Written as DNA, the CDR3 is TGTGCCAGCAGTGAAGGGTTAGCGGGAGCTTTCACAGATACGCAGTATTTT. Amino acid sequence: CASSEGLAGAFTDTQYF.

This clonotype has ten or more counts. The rearrangement joins TRBV6-5 to TRBJ2-7; 9 bases match TRBD1. CDR3 length: 15 amino acids. The V segment lost 2 bases and the J segment 5 bases; nucleotides outside the gene matches: 7. Germline-derived CDR1 and CDR2 are MNHEY and SVGAGI. The CDR3 protein is CASSYRGTGIHEQYF. DNA for the CDR3: TGTGCCAGCAGTTACCGGGGGACAGGGATCCACGAGCAGTACTTC.

This clonotype was recorded at least ten times. The chain has TRBV18 and TRBJ2-2; 7 bases are shared with TRBD2. This CDR3 region has 16 residues. Trimming removed 3 bases from V and 1 base from J; junction bases left unmatched: 5. The germline gives CDR1 KGHSH, CDR2 LQKENI. The chain's CDR3 is CASSPPRGKNTGELFF. Written as DNA, the CDR3 is TGTGCCAGCTCACCCCCGCGGGGGAAGAACACCGGGGAGCTGTTTTTT.

On this clonotype: A much larger clonotype is one base distant, so this may be a read error. The rearrangement joins TRBV6-1 to TRBJ2-1; maybe TRBD1 (5 bases). In germline, CDR1 is MNHNS, CDR2 SASEGT. V was shortened by 4 bases and J by 8 bases, with 15 bases between the two germline ends. The CDR3 extends over 14 amino acids. In DNA form, the CDR3 reads TGTGCCAGCAGTGGCACTCAGTGGGGCCATGAGCAGTTCTTC. Residues: CASSGTQWGHEQFF.

This clonotype was recorded only once. The V and J genes are TRBV6-2 or TRBV6-3 and TRBJ2-5, with 10 bases identical to TRBD1. Trimming cost V 0 bases and J 3 bases; bases outside gene matches: 7. The CDR3 length is 17 residues. Germline assignment: CDR1 MNHEY and CDR2 SVGEGT. CDR3 protein: CASSYSPGQGKEETQYF. CDR3 DNA: TGTGCCAGCAGTTACTCTCCGGGACAGGGGAAGGAAGAGACCCAGTACTTC.

This clonotype was seen at least ten times. This rearrangement joins TRBV7-6 to TRBJ2-3, with a tentative D call TRBD1 (5 bases). The CDR3 contains 14 residues. CDR1 and CDR2 (germline): SGHVS, FNYEAQ. Between the trimmed V and J ends, which lost 5 bases and 5 bases, there was a span of 14 bases. DNA for the CDR3: TGTGCCAGCAGCGCAAGTCAGGGTCGAGATACGCAGTATTTT. The encoded protein is CASSASQGRDTQYF.

The chain is built from TRBV25-1 and TRBJ1-4; 8 bases are shared with TRBD1. Germline CDR1 is MGHDK and CDR2 is SYGVNS. This CDR3 region has 15 residues. Trimming removed 3 bases from V and 6 bases from J; junction bases left unmatched: 6. The CDR3 region is CASSDAGTGYEKLFF. The DNA of the CDR3 is TGTGCCAGCAGTGATGCGGGGACAGGTTATGAAAAACTGTTTTTT.

This clonotype was counted at least ten times. The chain couples TRBV20-1 to TRBJ2-4; 10 bases agree with TRBD2. V was pared by 3 bases and J by 7 bases, with 15 bases of the junction left unmatched. The V gene's germline CDR1 is DFQATT and CDR2 SNEGSKA (reference sequence). This CDR3 contains 17 residues. The CDR3 spells CSASKIASGRFVNIQYF. In DNA form, the CDR3 reads TGCAGTGCTAGTAAGATAGCTAGCGGGAGATTCGTGAACATTCAGTACTTC.

This clonotype appeared many times. Mismatch with germline at one junction end may stem from a read error. The gene calls are TRBV18 and TRBJ2-5; 10 nucleotides align to TRBD2. Germline V gives CDR1 KGHSH, CDR2 LQKENI. This CDR3 spans 16 amino acids. The CDR3 loop reads CASSPPNLAGEETQYF. The DNA of the CDR3 is TGTGCCAGCTCCCCACCAAACCTAGCGGGAGAAGAGACCCAGTACTTC.

This clonotype was seen at least ten times. This chain uses TRBV6-2 or TRBV6-3 with TRBJ2-5, with D perhaps given as TRBD1 or TRBD2 (5 bases each). Germline V gene sequence: CDR1 MNHEY, CDR2 SVGEGT. The CDR3 sequence is 16 residues long. V was trimmed by 7 bases and J by 1 base, leaving 19 bases between them. This chain's CDR3 is CASTTMPGPVQETQYF. As DNA, the CDR3 is TGTGCCAGCACCACGATGCCGGGACCTGTCCAAGAGACCCAGTACTTC.

Details on this clonotype: A single base is all that separates this from a far larger clone, so a read error is likely. J is TRBJ2-1 and V is TRBV10-3, with 10 positions matching TRBD2. The better agreement between TRBJ2-5 and the DNA end casts doubt on the J call. From germline, CDR1 is ENHRY and CDR2 SYGVKD. The CDR3 runs 14 residues. This CDR3 is CASNERGGAGTQYF. CDR3 sequence (DNA): TGTGCCAGCAACGAGCGGGGGGGCGCGGGGACCCAGTACTTC.

The CDR3 here is CASSLASGALGNEQFF. Here the CDR3 DNA reads TGTGCCAGCAGCTTGGCTAGCGGGGCACTGGGGAATGAGCAGTTCTTC. The V call is TRBV5-4, the J call TRBJ2-1, with TRBD2 matching 9 bases. Unmatched junction bases numbered 8, after V lost 0 bases and J lost 7 bases. The germline gives CDR1 SGHNT, CDR2 YYREEE (reference sequence). The CDR3 is 16 residues long.

This clonotype was counted many times. The chain joins TRBV7-7 to TRBJ2-5, with 9 bases that match TRBD2. Germline assignment: CDR1 SSHAT and CDR2 FNYEAQ (reference sequence). The CDR3 totals 15 residues. Trimming removed 1 base from V and 5 bases from J; junction bases left unmatched: 5. The CDR3 protein is CASSLVLAGRETQYF. DNA for the CDR3: TGTGCCAGCAGCTTAGTGCTAGCGGGACGGGAGACCCAGTACTTC.

This clonotype appeared many times. The chain carries TRBV20-1 and TRBJ2-7, with 10 bases that match TRBD2. The CDR3 covers 16 residues. The germline gives CDR1 DFQATT, CDR2 SNEGSKA (reference sequence). Trimming cost V 3 bases and J 0 bases; bases outside gene matches: 8. The chain's CDR3 is CSARVPTSGNSYEQYF. In DNA, the CDR3 is TGCAGTGCTAGGGTCCCCACTAGCGGGAACTCCTACGAGCAGTACTTC.

This clonotype was found many times. The chain recombines TRBV12-3 or TRBV12-4 with TRBJ2-1; D might be TRBD2 (6 bases). The CDR3 sequence is 18 residues long. V was trimmed by 4 bases and J by 2 bases, leaving 21 bases between them. The CDR3 spells CASSSASVAGLTYNEQFF. DNA for the CDR3: TGTGCCAGCAGTTCCGCCTCGGTCGCGGGATTAACCTACAATGAGCAGTTCTTC.

The CDR3 is CASSEWGGGDTGELFF. The CDR3 DNA reads TGTGCCAGCAGTGAATGGGGAGGGGGGGACACCGGGGAGCTGTTTTTT. The V call is TRBV25-1, the J call TRBJ2-2, with a possible D match to TRBD2 (7 bases). The V end lost 1 base, the J end lost 3 bases, and 12 bases lay between the germline ends. This CDR3 comprises 16 residues. Germline assignment: CDR1 MGHDK and CDR2 SYGVNS.